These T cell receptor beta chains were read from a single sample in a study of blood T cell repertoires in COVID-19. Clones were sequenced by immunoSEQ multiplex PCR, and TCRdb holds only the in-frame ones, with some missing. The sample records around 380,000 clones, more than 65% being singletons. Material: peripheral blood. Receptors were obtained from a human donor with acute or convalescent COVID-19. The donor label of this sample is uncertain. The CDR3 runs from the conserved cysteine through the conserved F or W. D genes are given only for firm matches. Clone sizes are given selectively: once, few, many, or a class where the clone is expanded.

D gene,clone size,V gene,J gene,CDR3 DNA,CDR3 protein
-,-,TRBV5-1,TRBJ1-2,TGCGCCAGCAGCTTGGCCGGCGTACGGGCTAACTATGGCTACACCTTC,CASSLAGVRANYGYTF
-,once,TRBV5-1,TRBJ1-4,TGCGCCAGCAGCTTGGTCGGGGAGGCCAAAAAACTGTTTTTT,CASSLVGEAKKLFF
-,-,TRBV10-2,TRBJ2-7,TGCGCCAGCACCGCTACGGGCTACGAGCAGTACTTC,CASTATGYEQYF
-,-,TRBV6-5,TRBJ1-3,TGTGCCAGCCGCACAGGCGGAAACACCATATATTTT,CASRTGGNTIYF
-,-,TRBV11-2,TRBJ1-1,TGTGCCAGCAGCTTAGATCGAGGGACTGAAGCTTTCTTT,CASSLDRGTEAFF
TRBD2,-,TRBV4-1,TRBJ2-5,TGCGCCAGCAGCCACCTTCGGGGGGGCTCTGAGACCCAGTACTTC,CASSHLRGGSETQYF
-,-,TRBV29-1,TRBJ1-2,TGCAGCGATATAAAACCGGGCCTAGCCTATGGCTACACCTTC,CSDIKPGLAYGYTF
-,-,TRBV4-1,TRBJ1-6,TGCGCCAGCAGCCCGCAGAATAATTCACCCCTCCACTTT,CASSPQNNSPLHF
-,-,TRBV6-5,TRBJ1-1,TGTGCCAGCAGTTATTCTGGAGGGAGGGCTTTCTTT,CASSYSGGRAFF
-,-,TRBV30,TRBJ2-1,TGTGCCTGGAGTGTCGGGGTCGATGAGCAGTTCTTC,CAWSVGVDEQFF
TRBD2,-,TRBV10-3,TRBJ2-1,TGTGCCACCAGGACTAGCGGGGATCCCTACAATGAGCAGTTCTTC,CATRTSGDPYNEQFF
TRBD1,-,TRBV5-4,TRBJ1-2,TGTGCCAGCAGCGAGGGGACAGGGGCGGGTAACTATGGCTACACCTTC,CASSEGTGAGNYGYTF
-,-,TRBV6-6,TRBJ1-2,TGTGCCAGCAGTTACTCGATATTGCAGAACTATGGCTACACCTTC,CASSYSILQNYGYTF
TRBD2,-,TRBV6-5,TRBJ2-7,TGTGCCAGCAGCCGGACTAGCGGCCCCTACGAGCAGTACTTC,CASSRTSGPYEQYF
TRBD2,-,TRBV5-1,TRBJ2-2,TGCGCCAGCAGCTTCGGGACTAGCGGGAGCACCGGGGAGCTGTTTTTT,CASSFGTSGSTGELFF
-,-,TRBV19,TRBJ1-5,TGTGCCAGTAGTATAGGACCCCAGGCTAATCAGCCCCAGCATTTT,CASSIGPQANQPQHF
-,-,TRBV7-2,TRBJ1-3,TGTGCCAGCAGCCCAAACAGGGTCGGCTCTGGAAACACCATATATTTT,CASSPNRVGSGNTIYF
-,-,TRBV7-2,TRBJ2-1,TGTGCCAGCAGCTTAGCGACAGCCGGTCGGAATGAGCAGTTCTTC,CASSLATAGRNEQFF
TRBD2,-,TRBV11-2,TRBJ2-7,TGTGCCAGCAGCCCAATTAAGGAGCGGGAGGCCTACGAGCAGTACTTC,CASSPIKEREAYEQYF
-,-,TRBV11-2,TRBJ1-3,TGTGCCAGCAGCTTCATTCGGAACCTCGAGGACACCATATATTTT,CASSFIRNLEDTIYF
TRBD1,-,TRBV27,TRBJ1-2,TGTGCCAGCAGAAAAACGGGGACAGGGGTTTATGGCTACACCTTC,CASRKTGTGVYGYTF
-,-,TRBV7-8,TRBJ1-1,TGTGCCAGCAGCCTGGCGGGCCTGAACACTGAAGCTTTCTTT,CASSLAGLNTEAFF
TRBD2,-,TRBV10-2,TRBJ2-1,TGCGCCAGCAGTGAGTTGACTAGCGGGAGAGGACGGGAGCAGTTCTTC,CASSELTSGRGREQFF
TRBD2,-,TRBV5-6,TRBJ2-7,TGTGCCAGCAGCCCTGGGACTAGCGGGGGCTACGAGCAGTACTTC,CASSPGTSGGYEQYF